This TCR beta chain is from a study of cytomegalovirus exposure and HLA in healthy donors. As regards this clone: What it binds is unknown.

Per the germline V gene, CDR1 is MNHNS and CDR2 is SASEGT. J was trimmed by 0 bases and V by 4 bases; bases with no gene match: 4. The CDR3 has 15 amino acids. Study results and caveats: One variant, a missense change in DCLRE1C, was linked in a later analysis to TCR beta V- and J-gene trimming.

Amplification used 60 Vbeta primers and 13 Jbeta primers. Assay: immunoSEQ multiplex PCR; the TCRdb copy retains only in-frame clones and omits some. Of roughly 100,000 clones in the sample, 76% were seen once. The chain is built from TRBV6-1 and TRBJ2-7, with TRBD2 matching over 9 bases. Input material: PBMCs. The receptor was isolated from a woman younger than 30 in good health and CMV-seropositive. The CDR3 here is CASSGLADYSYEQYF. CDR3 in DNA: TGTGCCAGCAGTGGACTAGCGGACTACTCCTACGAGCAGTACTTC.